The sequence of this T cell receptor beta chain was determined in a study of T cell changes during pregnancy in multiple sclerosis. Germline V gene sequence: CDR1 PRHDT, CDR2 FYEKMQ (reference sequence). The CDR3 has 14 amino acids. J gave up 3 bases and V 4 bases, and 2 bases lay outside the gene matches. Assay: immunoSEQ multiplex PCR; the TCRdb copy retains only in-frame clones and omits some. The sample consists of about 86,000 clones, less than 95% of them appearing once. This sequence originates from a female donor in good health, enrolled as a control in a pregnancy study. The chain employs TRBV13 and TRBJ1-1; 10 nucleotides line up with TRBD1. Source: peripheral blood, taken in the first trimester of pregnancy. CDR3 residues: CASSWGTGDTEAFF. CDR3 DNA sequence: TGTGCCAGCAGCTGGGGGACAGGGGACACTGAAGCTTTCTTT. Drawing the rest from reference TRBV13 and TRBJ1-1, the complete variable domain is AAGVIQSPRHLIKEKRETATLKCYPIPRHDTVYWYQQGPGQDPQFLISFYEKMQSDKGSIPDRFSAQQFSDYHSELNMSSLELGDSALYFCASSWGTGDTEAFFGQGTRLTVV.